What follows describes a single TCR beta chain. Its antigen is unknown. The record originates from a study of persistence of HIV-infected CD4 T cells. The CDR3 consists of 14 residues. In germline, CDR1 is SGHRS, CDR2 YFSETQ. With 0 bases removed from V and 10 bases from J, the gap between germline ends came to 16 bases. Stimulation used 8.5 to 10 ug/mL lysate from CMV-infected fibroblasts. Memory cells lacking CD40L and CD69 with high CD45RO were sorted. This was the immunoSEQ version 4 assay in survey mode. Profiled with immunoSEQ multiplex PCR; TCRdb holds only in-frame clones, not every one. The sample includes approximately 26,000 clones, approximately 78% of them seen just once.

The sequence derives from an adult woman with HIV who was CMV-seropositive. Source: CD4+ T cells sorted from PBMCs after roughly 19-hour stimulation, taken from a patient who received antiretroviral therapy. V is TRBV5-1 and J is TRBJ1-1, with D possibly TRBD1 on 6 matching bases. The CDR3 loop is CASSLEGTRARAFF. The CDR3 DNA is TGCGCCAGCAGCTTGGAGGGGACAAGGGCTAGAGCTTTCTTT.